The 14 T cell receptor beta chains reported below all come from one sample, sequenced in a study of human T cells and chemical hapten exposure. Each CDR3 protein gets one entry after TCRdb re-called the RACE reads with MiXCR. Of tens of thousands of distinct CDR3 sequences listed, approximately 10% were seen once; the top ten hold 2% to 2.5%. Time point described: patch test 2, 6 weeks after DPC sensitization. The treatment here: therapeutic diphenylcyclopropenone sensitization with weekly scalp DPC. The specimen comprised whole blood, sampled in connection with sensitization to the hapten diphenylcyclopropenone (DPC). The receptors derive from a woman aged 25 to 45 with alopecia areata. Some clones in this sample may be carry-over from other donors' samples.

This clonotype was observed at least ten times. The CDR3 DNA reads TGTGCCAGCAGCCAAGGACAGGGCACAGATACGCAGTATTTT. This codes for CASSQGQGTDTQYF. The V gene is TRBV11-3, the J gene TRBJ2-3; 7 positions match TRBD1. V dropped 5 bases and J dropped 1; count of bases not matched to a gene: 3. Germline CDR1 is SGHNT and CDR2 is YENEEA. The CDR3 has 14 residues. The variable domain in full, with the rest retrieved from reference TRBV11-3 and TRBJ2-3, is EAGVVQSPRYKIIEKKQPVAFWCNPISGHNTLYWYLQNLGQGPELLIRYENEEAVDDSQLPKDRFSAERLKGVDSTLKIQPAELGDSAVYLCASSQGQGTDTQYFGPGTRLTVL.

This clonotype was observed a few times. The rearrangement joins TRBV7-2 to TRBJ1-5, with a possible D match to TRBD1 (6 bases). Trimming pared 1 base from V and 5 bases from J, leaving 12 bases between. Germline V gene sequence: CDR1 SGHTA, CDR2 FQGNSA. CDR3 length: 15 amino acids. Written as DNA, the CDR3 is TGTGCCAGCAGCTTAGAGACAGGCTTCCATCAGCCCCAGCATTTT. Translating gives CASSLETGFHQPQHF.

This clonotype was seen repeatedly, ten times or more. The chain has TRBV7-2 and TRBJ2-3; D unclear. From germline, CDR1 is SGHTA and CDR2 FQGNSA. The CDR3 is 14 amino acids. V lost 0 bases and J 5 bases, leaving 9 bases between the germline ends. The chain's CDR3 is CASSLANLVDTQYF. The CDR3, as DNA: TGTGCCAGCAGCTTAGCGAACTTGGTAGATACGCAGTATTTT.

This CDR3 is CATSDPDLNIQYF. Written as DNA, the CDR3 is TGTGCCACCAGTGACCCGGACTTAAACATTCAGTACTTC. The chain employs TRBV24-1 and TRBJ2-4, with D possibly being TRBD2 (5 bases). Deletions cut 4 bases from V and 6 bases from J, with 9 bases between. Germline V CDR1 and CDR2: KGHDR, SFDVKD. The CDR3 runs 13 residues.

This clonotype has ten or more counts. This rearrangement joins TRBV7-3 to TRBJ2-3, with D tentatively TRBD1 or TRBD2 (5 bases each). V lost 5 bases and J lost 3, with 12 bases in between. The length of the CDR3 is 14 residues. CDR1 and CDR2 (germline): SGHTA, FQGTGA. CDR3: CASSKYGTTDTQYF. DNA for the CDR3: TGTGCCAGCAGCAAATACGGGACGACAGATACGCAGTATTTT.

This clonotype was observed at least ten times. The chain uses TRBV6-5 and TRBJ2-2; TRBD1 matches at 10 bases. The CDR3 covers 15 residues. The V and J ends lost 7 bases and 5 bases, in that order; junction bases with no gene match: 7. Germline V gene lookup returns CDR1 MNHEY and CDR2 SVGAGI. This CDR3 is CASNRDRGRTGELFF. The DNA for the CDR3 is TGTGCCAGCAACCGAGACAGGGGGCGAACCGGGGAGCTGTTTTTT.

Many counts were recorded for this clonotype. This chain links TRBV4-3 with TRBJ2-7, with TRBD2 as a possible D gene (5 bases). This CDR3 region has 18 residues. V was clipped by 4 bases and J by 4 bases, with 26 bases between them. The V gene's germline CDR1 is LGHNA and CDR2 YSLEER. CDR3 region: CASSPSPSGDSWVYEQYF. CDR3 sequence (DNA): TGCGCCAGCAGCCCAAGCCCGTCCGGGGATAGTTGGGTATACGAGCAGTACTTC.

This rearrangement joins TRBV3-1 to TRBJ2-2; 9 bases are shared with TRBD2. The germline V gene encodes CDR1 LGHDT and CDR2 YNNKEL (reference sequence). The CDR3 covers 19 residues. J was trimmed by 3 bases and V by 0 bases; bases with no gene match: 11. CDR3 nucleotides: TGTGCCAGCAGCCAAGATCCAGGCGGGGGGGCCTGGGACACCGGGGAGCTGTTTTTT. Its translation: CASSQDPGGGAWDTGELFF.

This clonotype was seen more than once but under ten times. V is TRBV4-2 and J is TRBJ1-4; a weak D match, TRBD1 (5 bases). Trimming took 1 base from V and 8 from J, leaving 8 bases between them. Germline V CDR1 and CDR2: LGHNA, YNFKEQ. The CDR3 spans 13 residues. The CDR3 coding sequence is TGTGCCAGCAGCCAAGGCGAGGGGGAAAAACTGTTTTTT. Translation: CASSQGEGEKLFF.

The chain combines TRBV5-4 with TRBJ1-2; D unresolved. V was pared by 0 bases and J by 0 bases, with 9 bases between. The CDR3 has 15 residues. Germline CDR1 and CDR2: SGHNT and YYREEE (reference sequence). The CDR3 region is CASSLGRASNYGYTF. In nucleotides, the CDR3 is TGTGCCAGCAGCTTGGGAAGGGCTTCTAACTATGGCTACACCTTC.

This clonotype was counted many times. This rearrangement joins TRBV7-9 to TRBJ1-2; 7 bases line up with TRBD1. Germline trimming cut 1 base from V and 0 bases from J; bases unmatched to any gene: 2. CDR1 SEHNR and CDR2 FQNEAQ come from the germline V gene (reference sequence). This CDR3 has 15 amino acids. In nucleotides, the CDR3 is TGTGCCAGCAGCTTAGTACAGGGGACTAACTATGGCTACACCTTC. It specifies CASSLVQGTNYGYTF.

This clonotype occurred once. The chain employs TRBV6-4 and TRBJ2-1; TRBD2 agrees at 7 bases. Germline loops: CDR1 MRHNA, CDR2 SNTAGT. The length of the CDR3 is 16 residues. The V gene end was trimmed by 0 bases and the J gene end by 4 bases; junction bases not matched to a gene: 6. This chain's CDR3 is CASSDSGGSSYNEQFF. The DNA of the CDR3 is TGTGCCAGCAGTGACTCGGGGGGGTCGAGTTACAATGAGCAGTTCTTC.

The chain uses TRBV2 and TRBJ1-5; D remains ambiguous. Germline CDR1 and CDR2: SNHLY and FYNNEI. This CDR3 spans 13 amino acids. V was trimmed by 2 bases and J by 3 bases, leaving 5 bases between them. CDR3 protein: CASSEPPNQPQHF. In DNA form, the CDR3 reads TGTGCCAGCAGTGAACCCCCCAATCAGCCCCAGCATTTT.

This clonotype was recorded many times. The genes are TRBV29-1 and TRBJ2-3, with a possible D match to TRBD1 (6 bases). The germline gives CDR1 SQVTM, CDR2 ANQGSEA. The CDR3 length is 12 residues. The V end was cut by 8 bases, the J end by 4 bases, with 13 bases between. CDR3 residues: CSSIYRADTQYF. As DNA, the CDR3 is TGCAGCTCGATTTACAGGGCAGATACGCAGTATTTT.